Listed below are T cell receptor beta chains from one sample, sequenced in a study of cytomegalovirus exposure and HLA in healthy donors. Some clones are missing from TCRdb's copy, which holds only in-frame ones; the method was immunoSEQ multiplex PCR. The profile shows around 120,000 clones, roughly two thirds of them singletons. What was sequenced was PBMCs. These receptor sequences come from a man aged 25 to 40 in good health and CMV-seropositive. CDR3s include the opening cysteine and the closing phenylalanine or tryptophan. D genes are given only for firm matches. Expanded clones are given a class, and other clones once, few, many or no size at all.

v_call: TRBV7-3
d_call: TRBD2
clone_size: once
j_call: TRBJ2-2
cdr3_aa: CASRQNPGLAETGELFF
cdr3_nt: TGTGCCAGCAGGCAAAACCCGGGACTAGCAGAGACCGGGGAGCTGTTTTTT

v_call: TRBV5-4
d_call: -
clone_size: -
j_call: TRBJ2-1
cdr3_aa: CASSLERASYNEQFF
cdr3_nt: TGTGCCAGCAGCTTGGAGAGAGCCTCCTACAATGAGCAGTTCTTC

v_call: TRBV5-1
d_call: -
clone_size: -
j_call: TRBJ2-7
cdr3_aa: CASSLITGREQWSYEQYF
cdr3_nt: TGCGCCAGCAGCTTGATAACAGGGAGGGAACAATGGTCCTACGAGCAGTACTTC

v_call: TRBV5-1
d_call: TRBD2
clone_size: -
j_call: TRBJ2-5
cdr3_aa: CASSLGRAGGPAAETQYF
cdr3_nt: TGCGCCAGCAGCCTCGGGAGAGCGGGAGGGCCGGCGGCAGAGACCCAGTACTTC

v_call: TRBV29-1
d_call: -
clone_size: few
j_call: TRBJ1-2
cdr3_aa: CSVGLGAYGYTF
cdr3_nt: TGCAGCGTTGGGCTGGGGGCTTATGGCTACACCTTC

v_call: TRBV10-3
d_call: TRBD1
clone_size: -
j_call: TRBJ1-1
cdr3_aa: CATQTTGGGGTEAFF
cdr3_nt: TGTGCCACCCAAACGACAGGGGGGGGAGGCACTGAAGCTTTCTTT

v_call: TRBV5-1
d_call: -
clone_size: few
j_call: TRBJ1-2
cdr3_aa: CASSLGARDNSDTF
cdr3_nt: TGCGCCAGCAGCTTGGGAGCCAGGGACAATTCGGACACCTTC

v_call: TRBV9
d_call: TRBD2
clone_size: few
j_call: TRBJ2-7
cdr3_aa: CASSVVGGSLDEQYF
cdr3_nt: TGTGCCAGCAGCGTAGTAGGCGGGAGTTTAGACGAGCAGTACTTC

v_call: TRBV7-2
d_call: -
clone_size: once
j_call: TRBJ1-4
cdr3_aa: CASSLTIGVGEKLFF
cdr3_nt: TGTGCCAGCAGCTTAACCATAGGGGTGGGGGAAAAACTGTTTTTT

v_call: TRBV9
d_call: -
clone_size: -
j_call: TRBJ2-3
cdr3_aa: CASSVVGGGTDTQYF
cdr3_nt: TGTGCCAGCAGCGTAGTGGGCGGGGGCACAGATACGCAGTATTTT

v_call: TRBV7-6
d_call: TRBD2
clone_size: -
j_call: TRBJ2-2
cdr3_aa: CASSLGIRLAGGSTGELFF
cdr3_nt: TGTGCCAGCAGCTTAGGAATTAGGTTGGCGGGAGGAAGCACCGGGGAGCTGTTTTTT

v_call: TRBV30
d_call: -
clone_size: -
j_call: TRBJ2-7
cdr3_aa: CAWRDRYEQYF
cdr3_nt: TGTGCCTGGAGGGACAGATACGAGCAGTACTTC

v_call: TRBV14
d_call: TRBD2
clone_size: few
j_call: TRBJ2-1
cdr3_aa: CASSFTGTSGYYTYNEQFF
cdr3_nt: TGTGCCAGCAGCTTCACCGGGACTAGCGGATACTATACATACAATGAGCAGTTCTTC

v_call: TRBV7-9
d_call: TRBD2
clone_size: -
j_call: TRBJ2-1
cdr3_aa: CASSLWGGRASNEQFF
cdr3_nt: TGTGCCAGCAGCTTATGGGGCGGGAGGGCCAGCAATGAGCAGTTCTTC

v_call: TRBV18
d_call: -
clone_size: -
j_call: TRBJ1-4
cdr3_aa: CASSPRTPHSNEKLFF
cdr3_nt: TGTGCCAGCTCACCCAGGACTCCGCATTCGAATGAAAAACTGTTTTTT

v_call: TRBV2
d_call: TRBD1
clone_size: -
j_call: TRBJ1-2
cdr3_aa: CASGQDRGPWYGYTF
cdr3_nt: TGTGCCAGCGGCCAAGACAGGGGGCCATGGTATGGCTACACCTTC

v_call: TRBV10-3
d_call: -
clone_size: -
j_call: TRBJ1-1
cdr3_aa: CAISSPGAGDTEAFF
cdr3_nt: TGTGCCATCAGTTCGCCAGGGGCTGGGGACACTGAAGCTTTCTTT

v_call: TRBV18
d_call: -
clone_size: -
j_call: TRBJ2-3
cdr3_aa: CASSPNRAVSTDTQYF
cdr3_nt: TGTGCCAGCTCACCGAATAGAGCGGTTAGCACAGATACGCAGTATTTT

v_call: TRBV27
d_call: -
clone_size: few
j_call: TRBJ2-5
cdr3_aa: CASSSVDGAQETQYF
cdr3_nt: TGTGCCAGCAGTTCCGTCGACGGAGCCCAAGAGACCCAGTACTTC

v_call: TRBV5-1
d_call: -
clone_size: few
j_call: TRBJ2-7
cdr3_aa: CASSPGGQTYEQYF
cdr3_nt: TGCGCCAGCAGCCCCGGGGGGCAGACCTACGAGCAGTACTTC

v_call: TRBV5-8
d_call: TRBD2
clone_size: -
j_call: TRBJ2-3
cdr3_aa: CASSLGLAADTQYF
cdr3_nt: TGTGCCAGCAGCTTGGGACTAGCAGCGGATACGCAGTATTTT

v_call: TRBV27
d_call: -
clone_size: -
j_call: TRBJ1-2
cdr3_aa: CASSLRFGQTYTF
cdr3_nt: TGTGCCAGCAGTTTAAGATTCGGACAGACCTACACCTTC

v_call: TRBV10-3
d_call: TRBD1
clone_size: -
j_call: TRBJ1-2
cdr3_aa: CAISGTGTTSFPANYGYTF
cdr3_nt: TGTGCCATCAGCGGGACAGGGACAACTTCTTTTCCCGCTAACTATGGCTACACCTTC

v_call: TRBV2
d_call: TRBD1
clone_size: -
j_call: TRBJ1-1
cdr3_aa: CASSDTLDRVNTEAFF
cdr3_nt: TGTGCCAGCAGTGATACTCTTGACAGGGTGAACACTGAAGCTTTCTTT

v_call: TRBV5-4
d_call: TRBD2
clone_size: -
j_call: TRBJ2-1
cdr3_aa: CASSLAGGNYNEQFF
cdr3_nt: TGTGCCAGCAGCTTAGCGGGAGGTAATTACAATGAGCAGTTCTTC

v_call: TRBV18
d_call: -
clone_size: -
j_call: TRBJ2-5
cdr3_aa: CASSPGRQETQYF
cdr3_nt: TGTGCCAGCTCACCTGGGAGGCAAGAGACCCAGTACTTC

v_call: TRBV11-1
d_call: TRBD2
clone_size: few
j_call: TRBJ2-3
cdr3_aa: CASSFQPTSGPTDTQYF
cdr3_nt: TGTGCCAGCAGCTTCCAACCGACTAGCGGCCCCACAGATACGCAGTATTTT

v_call: TRBV10-3
d_call: TRBD2
clone_size: few
j_call: TRBJ2-5
cdr3_aa: CAIRETSGRGTQYF
cdr3_nt: TGTGCCATCAGAGAGACTAGCGGGAGAGGGACCCAGTACTTC

v_call: TRBV5-1
d_call: TRBD1
clone_size: -
j_call: TRBJ1-2
cdr3_aa: CASSRDREDSDYGYTF
cdr3_nt: TGCGCCAGCAGCCGGGACAGAGAAGATTCGGACTATGGCTACACCTTC

v_call: TRBV5-1
d_call: TRBD2
clone_size: -
j_call: TRBJ2-7
cdr3_aa: CASSIGPLGGDEQYF
cdr3_nt: TGCGCCAGCAGCATAGGACCACTCGGGGGGGACGAGCAGTACTTC

v_call: TRBV4-1
d_call: TRBD1
clone_size: few
j_call: TRBJ1-1
cdr3_aa: CASSLRTGRSTEAFF
cdr3_nt: TGCGCCAGCAGCCTTAGGACAGGGAGGAGCACTGAAGCTTTCTTT

v_call: TRBV18
d_call: TRBD1
clone_size: -
j_call: TRBJ1-1
cdr3_aa: CASSSQGLNTEAFF
cdr3_nt: TGTGCCAGCTCCTCACAGGGGCTGAACACTGAAGCTTTCTTT

v_call: TRBV14
d_call: -
clone_size: few
j_call: TRBJ2-5
cdr3_aa: CASSQGLTSRGETQYF
cdr3_nt: TGTGCCAGCAGCCAGGGCCTTACTAGTCGTGGAGAGACCCAGTACTTC

v_call: TRBV5-1
d_call: -
clone_size: -
j_call: TRBJ2-7
cdr3_aa: CASSKRTDYEQYF
cdr3_nt: TGCGCCAGCAGCAAAAGGACAGACTACGAGCAGTACTTC

v_call: TRBV4-3
d_call: TRBD2
clone_size: -
j_call: TRBJ2-3
cdr3_aa: CASSHNVPGLVGDTQYF
cdr3_nt: TGCGCCAGCAGCCACAACGTTCCGGGACTAGTGGGAGATACGCAGTATTTT

v_call: TRBV19
d_call: TRBD1
clone_size: -
j_call: TRBJ1-4
cdr3_aa: CASSTGQGPNEKLFF
cdr3_nt: TGTGCCAGTAGTACCGGACAGGGCCCTAATGAAAAACTGTTTTTT

v_call: TRBV6-1
d_call: TRBD1
clone_size: -
j_call: TRBJ1-1
cdr3_aa: CASSATGDRAEAFF
cdr3_nt: TGTGCCAGCAGTGCTACAGGGGATAGGGCTGAAGCTTTCTTT

v_call: TRBV5-6
d_call: -
clone_size: -
j_call: TRBJ2-3
cdr3_aa: CASSLVGRLSTDTQYF
cdr3_nt: TGTGCCAGCAGCTTGGTTGGGAGGCTTAGCACAGATACGCAGTATTTT

v_call: TRBV7-2
d_call: TRBD1
clone_size: -
j_call: TRBJ1-2
cdr3_aa: CASSPTGAGQGVYYGYTF
cdr3_nt: TGTGCCAGCAGCCCGACTGGTGCGGGACAGGGGGTTTACTATGGCTACACCTTC

v_call: TRBV4-1
d_call: -
clone_size: -
j_call: TRBJ1-5
cdr3_aa: CASSHQGADQPQHF
cdr3_nt: TGCGCCAGCAGCCACCAGGGTGCGGATCAGCCCCAGCATTTT

v_call: TRBV10-3
d_call: TRBD2
clone_size: -
j_call: TRBJ2-1
cdr3_aa: CAISEGLAQTSEQFF
cdr3_nt: TGTGCCATCAGTGAGGGACTAGCGCAAACAAGTGAGCAGTTCTTC

v_call: TRBV6-5
d_call: -
clone_size: -
j_call: TRBJ1-5
cdr3_aa: CASSYPHQPQHF
cdr3_nt: TGTGCCAGCAGTTACCCTCATCAGCCCCAGCATTTT

v_call: TRBV7-8
d_call: -
clone_size: -
j_call: TRBJ2-3
cdr3_aa: CASSILTGTDTQYF
cdr3_nt: TGTGCCAGCAGCATCTTGACAGGAACAGATACGCAGTATTTT

v_call: TRBV6-5
d_call: TRBD2
clone_size: -
j_call: TRBJ2-1
cdr3_aa: CASSYSSGGLDEQFF
cdr3_nt: TGTGCCAGCAGTTACTCTAGCGGGGGGTTGGATGAGCAGTTCTTC

v_call: TRBV27
d_call: TRBD1
clone_size: few
j_call: TRBJ2-7
cdr3_aa: CASREFYRGEGEQHF
cdr3_nt: TGTGCCAGCAGAGAATTCTACAGGGGAGAAGGCGAGCAGCACTTC

v_call: TRBV5-1
d_call: -
clone_size: -
j_call: TRBJ1-4
cdr3_aa: CASSLQGSSNEKLFF
cdr3_nt: TGCGCCAGCAGCTTGCAAGGGAGCTCCAATGAAAAACTGTTTTTT

v_call: TRBV19
d_call: TRBD1
clone_size: -
j_call: TRBJ2-5
cdr3_aa: CASSIGETGSETQYF
cdr3_nt: TGTGCCAGTAGTATAGGAGAGACAGGGAGTGAGACCCAGTACTTC

v_call: TRBV27
d_call: TRBD1
clone_size: -
j_call: TRBJ2-1
cdr3_aa: CASSLYSDSWGQGSDEQFF
cdr3_nt: TGTGCCAGCAGTTTATATTCCGACAGTTGGGGACAGGGTTCCGATGAGCAGTTCTTC

v_call: TRBV19
d_call: TRBD2
clone_size: -
j_call: TRBJ2-5
cdr3_aa: CASSIAVGAGGETQYF
cdr3_nt: TGTGCCAGTAGTATTGCGGTAGGAGCGGGGGGAGAGACCCAGTACTTC

v_call: TRBV6-5
d_call: -
clone_size: -
j_call: TRBJ1-1
cdr3_aa: CASSLGGKAFF
cdr3_nt: TGTGCCAGCAGTTTGGGGGGTAAGGCTTTTTTT

v_call: TRBV5-8
d_call: -
clone_size: -
j_call: TRBJ2-7
cdr3_aa: CASATGNSYEQYF
cdr3_nt: TGTGCCAGCGCAACAGGGAACTCCTACGAGCAGTACTTC

v_call: TRBV5-1
d_call: -
clone_size: -
j_call: TRBJ1-2
cdr3_aa: CASSRVAGSNYGYTF
cdr3_nt: TGCGCCAGCAGCCGAGTCGCAGGGTCCAACTATGGCTACACCTTC

v_call: TRBV19
d_call: -
clone_size: -
j_call: TRBJ1-3
cdr3_aa: CASSITIYSGNTIYF
cdr3_nt: TGTGCCAGTAGTATTACCATCTACTCTGGAAACACCATATATTTT

v_call: TRBV29-1
d_call: -
clone_size: -
j_call: TRBJ2-2
cdr3_aa: CSTQTNTGELFF
cdr3_nt: TGCAGCACACAGACGAACACCGGGGAGCTGTTTTTT

v_call: TRBV5-1
d_call: TRBD1
clone_size: -
j_call: TRBJ1-1
cdr3_aa: CASSKGQGNTEAFF
cdr3_nt: TGCGCCAGCAGCAAGGGACAGGGGAACACTGAAGCTTTCTTT

v_call: TRBV23-1
d_call: TRBD1
clone_size: few
j_call: TRBJ2-3
cdr3_aa: CASSHRTGRGTDTQYF
cdr3_nt: TGCGCCAGCAGTCATCGGACAGGTCGTGGCACAGATACGCAGTATTTT

v_call: TRBV2
d_call: TRBD2
clone_size: -
j_call: TRBJ2-7
cdr3_aa: CASERGAYEQYF
cdr3_nt: TGTGCCAGCGAGCGGGGGGCCTACGAGCAGTACTTC